This T cell receptor beta chain was obtained from a study of blood T cell repertoires in COVID-19. About the research overall: Acute and convalescent COVID-19 samples came from the United States, Italy and Spain. Nucleic acid was either cDNA or gDNA, and it came from T cells, B-cell-depleted T cells, or PBMCs.

Germline CDR1 LNHDA, CDR2 SQIVND (reference sequence). Trimming cost V 6 bases and J 6 bases; bases outside gene matches: 25. The CDR3 loop spans 19 amino acids. This table comes from immunoSEQ multiplex PCR, and its TCRdb copy is limited to in-frame clones, with some not included. The sample contains about 34,000 clones, more than 65% of which appear only once. Enrolled during active infection, Seattle patients were then followed longitudinally. This chain connects TRBV19 to TRBJ2-7; 8 positions agree with TRBD1. This sequence was found in a man between 65 and 85 years old with COVID-19, enrolled during active disease. Sequencing was carried out using peripheral blood. DNA for the CDR3: TGTGCCAGTAGCCTGGCCGGGACAGGTTCGTTTCTCCCCCCCACCGAGCAGTACTTC. Its translation: CASSLAGTGSFLPPTEQYF.